This T cell receptor beta chain was identified in a study of blood T cell repertoires in COVID-19. Germline CDR1 is SNHLY and CDR2 is FYNNEI. Trimming cost V 8 bases and J 2 bases; bases outside gene matches: 5. This CDR3 spans 13 amino acids. The repertoire was sequenced with immunoSEQ multiplex PCR; TCRdb's copy has only in-frame clones and lacks some. The sample lists some 160,000 clones; more than 70% were seen once. The genes are TRBV2 and TRBJ1-2; 7 nucleotides align to TRBD1. What was sequenced was peripheral blood. The clonotype originates from a woman in her 70s who had recovered from COVID-19. The CDR3 DNA reads as TGTGCCAGCGCCGACAGGGAGAACTATGGCTACACCTTC. The encoded protein is CASADRENYGYTF.